A selection of T cell receptor beta chains follows, all from one sample in a study of T cell responses to AZD1222 COVID-19 vaccine. The method was immunoSEQ multiplex PCR; TCRdb's version includes in-frame clones alone and lacks a portion of them. The repertoire holds approximately 42,000 clones, with approximately 89% as singletons. The sample was peripheral blood, taken 28 days after the second AZD1222 dose. Every receptor here comes from an adult who received the AZD1222 COVID-19 vaccine. CDR3s include the opening cysteine and the closing phenylalanine or tryptophan. D genes are given only for firm matches. Expanded clones are given a class, and other clones once, few, many or no size at all.

j_call,v_call,d_call,clone_size,cdr3_nt,cdr3_aa
TRBJ1-3,TRBV10-3,.,.,TGTGCCATCAATGGGGCAACCGACTCTGGAAACACCATATATTTT,CAINGATDSGNTIYF
TRBJ1-4,TRBV28,.,.,TGTGCCAGCAGCGCCGGGACCGACTTTATCTCTCCCTGGGAAAAACTGTTTTTT,CASSAGTDFISPWEKLFF
TRBJ1-5,TRBV19,.,.,TGTGCCAGTAGCCCGGACAGTAATCAGCCCCAGCATTTT,CASSPDSNQPQHF
TRBJ2-7,TRBV12-3/TRBV12-4,.,.,TGTGCCAGCAGCAGGGGTCCCCACGAGCAGTACTTC,CASSRGPHEQYF
TRBJ1-1,TRBV2,.,.,TGTGCCAGCAGTGAAGGACGAGGGAACCCTGAAGCTTTCTTT,CASSEGRGNPEAFF
TRBJ2-1,TRBV30,.,.,TGTGCCTGGAGTCCAGGGTATAGTGAGCAGTTCTTC,CAWSPGYSEQFF
TRBJ1-6,TRBV6-5,.,.,TGTGCCAGCAGTTACACCCTGCCAGTTACTAATTCACCCCTCCACTTT,CASSYTLPVTNSPLHF
TRBJ1-1,TRBV4-1,.,.,TGCGCCAGCAGCCTCCAACTAGGGGGGGCGATGAACACTGAAGCTTTCTTT,CASSLQLGGAMNTEAFF
TRBJ2-3,TRBV2,.,.,TGTGCCAGCAGTGCGGGGTACACAGATACGCAGTATTTT,CASSAGYTDTQYF
TRBJ2-3,TRBV7-7,TRBD2,.,TGTGCTAGCAGCTCGGGGGCGGGAGGGTCAGATACGCAGTATTTT,CASSSGAGGSDTQYF
TRBJ1-6,TRBV4-2,.,.,TGTGCCAGCAGCCAAGATGGGCCGGATCGTTCACCCCTCCACTTT,CASSQDGPDRSPLHF
TRBJ2-2,TRBV5-1,.,.,TGCGCCAGCAGCTTGGACAGGGTTAACACCGGGGAGCTGTTTTTT,CASSLDRVNTGELFF
TRBJ2-2,TRBV19,TRBD2,.,TGTGCCAGTAGTTTTGGGACTAGCGGGACTACCACCGGGGAGCTGTTTTTT,CASSFGTSGTTTGELFF
TRBJ2-1,TRBV19,.,.,TGTGCCAGTAGTATAGGTAAAGGGGGTTACAATGAGCAGTTCTTC,CASSIGKGGYNEQFF
TRBJ1-2,TRBV5-1,.,.,TGCGCCAGCAGCCTGACGGAGGGAGCGGCTGGCTACACCTTC,CASSLTEGAAGYTF
TRBJ2-1,TRBV7-2,TRBD2,once,TGTGCCAGCACCTATAAAAGCGGCGGGGGAAATGAGCAGTTCTTC,CASTYKSGGGNEQFF
TRBJ2-7,TRBV6-2/TRBV6-3,.,once,TGTGCCAGCAGTTACCGACCGGGACGGGACGGGACCTACGAGCAGTACTTC,CASSYRPGRDGTYEQYF
TRBJ1-3,TRBV25-1,.,.,TGTGCCAGCAGTGAATTCGCAGAGACAAACACCATATATTTT,CASSEFAETNTIYF
TRBJ1-2,TRBV7-3,.,.,TGTGCCAGCAGCTTAAGGGGGCCACCGGGGGATGGCTACACCTTC,CASSLRGPPGDGYTF
TRBJ2-5,TRBV7-2,.,.,TGTGCCAGCAGCCCGGACTCTGGGACCCAGTACTTC,CASSPDSGTQYF
TRBJ1-1,TRBV7-3,.,.,TGTGCCAGCAGCTTCTCAGGGGACCCGAACACTGAAGCTTTCTTT,CASSFSGDPNTEAFF
TRBJ1-2,TRBV5-4,.,.,TGTGCCAGCAGCTTGGCTCGGGATAACTATGGCTACACCTTC,CASSLARDNYGYTF
TRBJ1-6,TRBV5-5,.,.,TGTGCCAGCAGCTTGGTGGGGGAATGGTTTTCACCCCTCCACTTT,CASSLVGEWFSPLHF
TRBJ2-5,TRBV12-5,.,.,TGTGCTAGTGGTTTAGGGCCCATAAAGGTAGAGACCCAGTACTTC,CASGLGPIKVETQYF
TRBJ2-5,TRBV19,TRBD2,.,TGTGCCAGTAGCTCGGGACTAACGCAATATCTTGGGACCCAGTACTTC,CASSSGLTQYLGTQYF
TRBJ2-5,TRBV29-1,TRBD1,.,TGCAGCGTTGTTCCAGGGGGCCCAGAGACCCAGTACTTC,CSVVPGGPETQYF
TRBJ1-1,TRBV7-2,.,.,TGTGCCAGCAGCTTACAGGGGACTCTGAACACTGAAGCTTTCTTT,CASSLQGTLNTEAFF
TRBJ2-5,TRBV10-3,.,.,TGTGCCATCTGTGGCGGGGAGGGGGGAGAGACCCAGTACTTC,CAICGGEGGETQYF
TRBJ1-5,TRBV27,.,.,TGTGCCAGCGGGTTTAGCAATCAGCCCCAGCATTTT,CASGFSNQPQHF
TRBJ1-1,TRBV6-5,.,.,TGTGCCAGCAGTTACAAGGGTACTTTGAACACTGAAGCTTTCTTT,CASSYKGTLNTEAFF
TRBJ1-1,TRBV9,.,.,TGTGCCAGCAGCCCGAGTAGTGGGACTGAAGCTTTCTTT,CASSPSSGTEAFF
TRBJ2-3,TRBV29-1,.,.,TGCAGCGTTGCATCGGGGCAGGGTATGTCAGATACGCAGTATTTT,CSVASGQGMSDTQYF
TRBJ1-2,TRBV9,.,.,TGTGCCAGCAGCACCCGGACAGCCGACTATGGCTACACCTTC,CASSTRTADYGYTF
TRBJ1-1,TRBV6-2/TRBV6-3,.,once,TGTGCCAGCAGTCGACAGCTGAACACTGAAGCTTTCTTT,CASSRQLNTEAFF
TRBJ2-3,TRBV7-8,.,.,TGTGCCAGCAGCTCACCCTCAACTAGCACAGATACGCAGTATTTT,CASSSPSTSTDTQYF
TRBJ2-5,TRBV4-2,TRBD2,.,TGTGCCAGCAGCCAAGATTACGGGCGGGGGGAGACCCAGTACTTC,CASSQDYGRGETQYF
TRBJ1-5,TRBV18,.,.,TGTGCCAGCTCACTGGGTGATAGCAATCAGCCCCAGCATTTT,CASSLGDSNQPQHF
TRBJ2-5,TRBV25-1,TRBD2,.,TGTGCCAGCAGTAGCTCCTACGGGGGGAAAGAGACCCAGTACTTC,CASSSSYGGKETQYF
TRBJ2-1,TRBV7-2,TRBD1,.,TGTGCCAGCAGCTTACTCACAGGGGATGAGCAGTTCTTC,CASSLLTGDEQFF
TRBJ1-2,TRBV7-9,.,.,TGTGCCAGCAGCTTAGAAATCGGATATGGCTACACCTTC,CASSLEIGYGYTF